Listed below are T cell receptor beta chains from one sample, sequenced in a study of CD4 T cells in relation to SARS-CoV-2 and coronaviruses. For these receptors, no antigen is known. The protocol was immunoSEQ multiplex PCR, while the TCRdb copy is restricted to in-frame clones and leaves out a portion. The sample holds approximately 18,000 clones, 60% to 80% seen once. Specimen: CD4+ T cells from PBMCs, cultured in vitro. The receptors originated from a human donor in good health. CDR3s include the opening cysteine and the closing phenylalanine or tryptophan. The D gene is left open where the match is weak. Clone size is shown for a subset of rows, as once, few, many or a class of expanded clone.

V: TRBV5-4
size: NA
J: TRBJ2-7
D: NA
CDR3: CASSLRGFDEQYF
DNA: TGTGCCAGCAGCTTAAGGGGGTTCGACGAGCAGTACTTC

V: TRBV2
size: NA
J: TRBJ2-7
D: NA
CDR3: CASRGAGATRGEQYF
DNA: TGTGCCAGCAGGGGGGCCGGGGCCACGCGGGGCGAGCAGTACTTC

V: TRBV7-2
size: NA
J: TRBJ2-2
D: NA
CDR3: CASSLAPGGQAGELFF
DNA: TGTGCCAGCAGCTTAGCCCCCGGGGGGCAGGCCGGGGAGCTGTTTTTT

V: TRBV11-2
size: NA
J: TRBJ2-6
D: NA
CDR3: CASTFIGDSGANVLTF
DNA: TGTGCCAGCACCTTTATAGGGGACTCTGGGGCCAACGTCCTGACTTTC

V: TRBV11-2
size: NA
J: TRBJ2-1
D: NA
CDR3: CASSLDIVARTYFDEQFF
DNA: TGTGCCAGCAGCTTAGATATTGTGGCTAGGACCTACTTCGATGAGCAGTTCTTC

V: TRBV3-1/TRBV3-2
size: NA
J: TRBJ1-1
D: NA
CDR3: CASSQVSPTATTLINTEAFF
DNA: TGTGCCAGCAGCCAAGTAAGTCCGACAGCCACAACCCTAATTAACACTGAAGCTTTCTTT

V: TRBV6-5
size: NA
J: TRBJ1-6
D: TRBD1
CDR3: CASSPGQGANSPLHF
DNA: TGTGCCAGCAGTCCGGGACAGGGGGCTAATTCACCCCTCCACTTT

V: TRBV21-1
size: NA
J: TRBJ2-3
D: NA
CDR3: CASSKSGTPGQGKTDTQYF
DNA: TGTGCCAGCAGCAAAAGCGGGACGCCGGGACAGGGAAAGACAGATACGCAGTATTTT

V: TRBV27
size: NA
J: TRBJ2-1
D: TRBD2
CDR3: CASRASGSREQFF
DNA: TGTGCCAGCAGGGCTAGCGGGAGCCGTGAGCAGTTCTTC

V: TRBV4-1
size: NA
J: TRBJ1-2
D: NA
CDR3: CASSPWDLTGYTF
DNA: TGCGCCAGCAGCCCGTGGGACCTGACAGGCTACACCTTC

V: TRBV24-1
size: NA
J: TRBJ2-1
D: NA
CDR3: CATSDWTAYNEQFF
DNA: TGTGCCACCAGTGATTGGACTGCCTACAATGAGCAGTTCTTC

V: TRBV7-9
size: few
J: TRBJ1-3
D: NA
CDR3: CASSLGLTGNTIYF
DNA: TGTGCCAGCAGCTTAGGGCTAACTGGAAACACCATATATTTT

V: TRBV5-1
size: few
J: TRBJ2-7
D: TRBD2
CDR3: CASSLGLAGGGEQYF
DNA: TGCGCCAGCAGCTTGGGGCTAGCGGGAGGTGGCGAGCAGTACTTC

V: TRBV6-1
size: NA
J: TRBJ2-1
D: NA
CDR3: CASSEEGTRHNEQFF
DNA: TGTGCCAGCAGTGAAGAGGGGACACGTCACAATGAGCAGTTCTTC

V: TRBV19
size: large
J: TRBJ2-1
D: TRBD2
CDR3: CASRRAGGLTYNEQFF
DNA: TGTGCCAGTAGGAGAGCGGGAGGGCTAACCTACAATGAGCAGTTCTTC

V: TRBV12-5
size: few
J: TRBJ2-2
D: TRBD2
CDR3: CASGLVNPGTTIRRGGELFF
DNA: TGTGCTAGTGGTTTAGTCAACCCCGGGACTACCATCAGGAGGGGCGGGGAGCTGTTTTTT

V: TRBV5-4
size: NA
J: TRBJ2-5
D: NA
CDR3: CASSPGRGIQETQYF
DNA: TGTGCCAGCAGCCCCGGGCGGGGCATCCAAGAGACCCAGTACTTC

V: TRBV2
size: NA
J: TRBJ2-7
D: TRBD1
CDR3: CASSRDRGRYEQYF
DNA: TGTGCCAGCAGTAGGGACAGGGGACGTTACGAGCAGTACTTC

V: TRBV19
size: NA
J: TRBJ2-3
D: NA
CDR3: CASSIAWRGSTDTQYF
DNA: TGTGCCAGTAGTATAGCTTGGAGGGGAAGCACAGATACGCAGTATTTT

V: TRBV5-1
size: once
J: TRBJ1-1
D: TRBD1
CDR3: CASSGTGGNTEAFF
DNA: TGCGCCAGCAGTGGGACAGGGGGAAACACTGAAGCTTTCTTT

V: TRBV7-3
size: NA
J: TRBJ2-3
D: NA
CDR3: CASSLGPGGGTDTQYF
DNA: TGTGCCAGCAGCTTGGGACCTGGCGGCGGCACAGATACGCAGTATTTT

V: TRBV6-5
size: NA
J: TRBJ1-5
D: TRBD1
CDR3: CASSPTTGPYQPQHF
DNA: TGTGCCAGCAGTCCCACGACAGGGCCCTATCAGCCCCAGCATTTT

V: TRBV6-6
size: medium-sized
J: TRBJ1-4
D: NA
CDR3: CASSDGGREGEKLFF
DNA: TGTGCCAGCAGTGACGGCGGCAGGGAAGGGGAAAAACTGTTTTTT

V: TRBV3-1/TRBV3-2
size: NA
J: TRBJ2-2
D: NA
CDR3: CASSQHGGELFF
DNA: TGTGCCAGCAGCCAGCATGGCGGGGAGCTGTTTTTT

V: TRBV28
size: NA
J: TRBJ1-5
D: NA
CDR3: CASSSPQTGLANQPQHF
DNA: TGTGCCAGCAGTTCCCCACAGACAGGCCTGGCAAATCAGCCCCAGCATTTT

V: TRBV19
size: NA
J: TRBJ2-2
D: TRBD1
CDR3: CASRGRSNTGELFF
DNA: TGTGCGTCAAGGGGGCGCTCGAACACCGGGGAGCTGTTTTTT

V: TRBV4-1
size: NA
J: TRBJ1-1
D: NA
CDR3: CASSQDETAALVTEAFF
DNA: TGCGCCAGCAGCCAAGATGAGACGGCGGCCCTGGTTACTGAAGCTTTCTTT

V: TRBV5-6
size: NA
J: TRBJ1-4
D: TRBD1
CDR3: CASSLALTGGTEKLFF
DNA: TGTGCCAGCAGCTTGGCGTTAACAGGGGGTACTGAAAAACTGTTTTTT

V: TRBV19
size: NA
J: TRBJ1-4
D: NA
CDR3: CASSPRGDRREKLFF
DNA: TGTGCCAGTAGTCCCCGCGGGGATCGCCGCGAAAAACTGTTTTTT

V: TRBV7-3
size: NA
J: TRBJ2-5
D: TRBD2
CDR3: CASSLTGGTSGTERETQYF
DNA: TGTGCCAGCAGCTTAACTGGAGGGACTAGCGGGACGGAGAGGGAGACCCAGTACTTC

V: TRBV6-5
size: few
J: TRBJ2-7
D: NA
CDR3: CASSSQGAYEQYF
DNA: TGTGCCAGCAGTTCGCAGGGAGCCTACGAGCAGTACTTC